This T cell receptor (beta chain) was captured in a study of read filtering for tumor transcriptome and immune sequencing. For the study at large: Among patients, 17 to 20 were male and some 15 female, aged about 45 to 85 (mean around 61). Per sample, TCR-region reads ranged about 4.05 to 11 million by IR-seq, 85 to 1273 by RNA-seq. Whole-study results and caveats: The sorted CD138-negative fraction was a mixed bone marrow immune population, not purified T cells. Without single-read clonotypes, shared clonotype proportions correlated more between IR-seq and RNA-seq.

From around 440 ng of RNA, a library with molecular barcoded alpha/delta and beta/gamma adaptors was made. TCRdb processed the reads anew with MiXCR; each CDR3 protein has one entry. The sample holds 90,000 to 95,000 distinct CDR3 sequences; about a fifth are singletons and the top ten take over 9.5%. There are many counts of this clonotype. As yet, its antigen is unknown. The sequencing sample was made of a population of CD138-negative cells sorted from bone marrow. The sequence was obtained from a donor at least 40 years old with multiple myeloma.

As DNA, the CDR3 is TGCAGTGCCGGCTTCGCTGTGGACAATCAGCCCCAGCATTTT. Protein product: CSAGFAVDNQPQHF. The chain carries TRBV20-1 and TRBJ1-5; D call uncertain. V was cut by 6 bases and J by 3 bases, with 15 bases left in between. Germline lookup yields CDR1 DFQATT and CDR2 SNEGSKA (reference sequence). The CDR3 spans 14 residues.